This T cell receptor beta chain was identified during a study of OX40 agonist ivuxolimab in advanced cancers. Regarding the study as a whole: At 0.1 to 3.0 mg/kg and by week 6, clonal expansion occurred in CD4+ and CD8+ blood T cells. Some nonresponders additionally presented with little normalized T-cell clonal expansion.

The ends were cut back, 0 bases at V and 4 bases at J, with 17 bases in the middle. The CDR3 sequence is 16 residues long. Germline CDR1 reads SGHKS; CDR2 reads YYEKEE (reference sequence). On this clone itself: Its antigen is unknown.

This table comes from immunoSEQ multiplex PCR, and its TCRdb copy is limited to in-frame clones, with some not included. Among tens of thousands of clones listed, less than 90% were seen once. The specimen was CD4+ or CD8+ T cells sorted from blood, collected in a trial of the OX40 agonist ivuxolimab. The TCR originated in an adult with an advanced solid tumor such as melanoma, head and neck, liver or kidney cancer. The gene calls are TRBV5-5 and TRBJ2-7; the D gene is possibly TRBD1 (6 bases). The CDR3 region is CASSLVTRGLGYEQYF. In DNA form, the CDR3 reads TGTGCCAGCAGCTTGGTTACCAGGGGCCTCGGTTACGAGCAGTACTTC.